Presented here are 30 T cell receptor beta chains from one specimen sequenced in a study of blood T cell repertoires in COVID-19. Sequencing used immunoSEQ multiplex PCR; TCRdb keeps in-frame clones, though not all of them. The data contain 110,000 to 150,000 clones, roughly four fifths of them singletons. Sequencing was carried out using PBMCs or T cells enriched from blood (not recorded which). Every receptor here comes from a man in his fifties who had recovered from COVID-19.

The chain combines TRBV4-3 with TRBJ1-2; 7 nucleotides agree with TRBD1. This CDR3 is built from 13 residues. J lost 2 bases, V lost 4 bases, and 1 base had no gene match. Germline CDR1 and CDR2: LGHNA and YSLEER. This CDR3 reads CASSPGQNYGYTF. As DNA, the CDR3 is TGCGCCAGCAGCCCGGGACAGAACTATGGCTACACCTTC.

CDR3 nucleotide sequence: TGTGCCAGCAGCGGAGACCCAGCGGTCGCCAAAAACATTCAGTACTTC. Translation gives CASSGDPAVAKNIQYF. The J gene is TRBJ2-4, the V gene TRBV9; perhaps TRBD2 as D (5 bases). The CDR3 has 16 amino acids. Germline-derived CDR1 and CDR2 are SGDLS and YYNGEE. V was pared by 3 bases and J by 1 base, with 14 bases between.

The chain is built from TRBV20-1 and TRBJ2-7, with 7 bases identical to TRBD1. Germline assignment: CDR1 DFQATT and CDR2 SNEGSKA (reference sequence). The CDR3 length is 13 residues. Losses at the gene ends were 3 bases for V and 2 bases for J; bases not matched to a gene: 4. CDR3 amino acids: CSASAQGAYEQYF. CDR3 DNA sequence: TGCAGTGCTAGTGCGCAGGGGGCCTACGAGCAGTACTTC.

The rearrangement links TRBV5-1 to TRBJ2-1, with 10 bases identical to TRBD1. Germline CDR1 SGHRS, CDR2 YFSETQ. The CDR3 contains 14 residues. The V gene end was trimmed by 5 bases and the J gene end by 9 bases; junction bases not matched to a gene: 8. In DNA form, the CDR3 reads TGCGCCAGCAGGCCGGGACAGGGGCGGGGTGAGCAGTTCTTC. It codes for CASRPGQGRGEQFF. The full variable domain, with the rest looked up from reference TRBV5-1 and TRBJ2-1, is KAGVTQTPRYLIKTRGQQVTLSCSPISGHRSVSWYQQTPGQGLQFLFEYFSETQRNKGNFPGRFSGRQFSNSRSEMNVSTLELGDSALYLCASRPGQGRGEQFFGPGTRLTVL.

The chain is built from TRBV9 and TRBJ1-4; weak D call: TRBD1 (6 bases). Trimming stripped 2 bases from V and 8 bases from J, with 19 bases between. This CDR3 comprises 16 residues. CDR1 SGDLS and CDR2 YYNGEE come from the germline V gene. CDR3 protein: CASSVSSQGQEEKLFF. CDR3 coding DNA: TGTGCCAGCAGCGTCTCGTCCCAGGGGCAGGAGGAAAAACTGTTTTTT.

The gene calls are TRBV5-5 and TRBJ2-5; possible D gene TRBD1, 6 bases. The CDR3 consists of 17 residues. V dropped 4 bases and J dropped 5 bases, with 24 bases sitting between them. Germline values: CDR1 SGHKS, CDR2 YYEKEE (reference sequence). CDR3 residues: CASSATWGQPRTETQYF. CDR3 sequence (DNA): TGTGCCAGCAGCGCAACCTGGGGGCAGCCTCGGACGGAGACCCAGTACTTC.

The V gene is TRBV7-9, the J gene TRBJ2-5; 10 positions agree with TRBD2. The J segment lost 0 bases and the V segment lost 2 bases, leaving 6 bases of the junction unmatched. CDR1 and CDR2 from the germline V gene are SEHNR and FQNEAQ (reference sequence). This CDR3 region has 17 residues. The CDR3 spells CASSLPLAGGNQETQYF. CDR3 nucleotides: TGTGCCAGCAGCTTACCCTTAGCGGGGGGTAACCAAGAGACCCAGTACTTC.

The table lists this clone with a count of one. V gene TRBV18 combines with J gene TRBJ1-1; TRBD1 aligns across 8 bases. The CDR3 runs to 15 residues. Germline CDR1 is KGHSH and CDR2 is LQKENI. V trimming: 3 bases; J trimming: 0 bases; junction bases outside the gene matches: 3. This CDR3 is CASSPAGGLNTEAFF. CDR3 nucleotide sequence: TGTGCCAGCTCACCTGCAGGGGGCCTGAACACTGAAGCTTTCTTT.

The chain uses TRBV9 and TRBJ2-7; 8 bases match TRBD1. The CDR3 contains 15 residues. J lost 5 bases, V lost 3 bases, and 10 bases had no gene match. CDR1 and CDR2 (germline): SGDLS, YYNGEE. CDR3 bases: TGTGCCAGCAGCGCGGAACAGGGGGTAAGCGACGAGCAGTACTTC. Residues: CASSAEQGVSDEQYF.

The CDR3 DNA reads TGTGCCAGCAGTTTTAAGAGGGGGGGCTCTGGGGCCAACGTCCTGACTTTC. Translated: CASSFKRGGSGANVLTF. The gene calls are TRBV28 and TRBJ2-6; weak D call: TRBD2 (7 bases). The ends were cut back, 3 bases at V and 0 bases at J, with 12 bases in the middle. Germline CDR1 is MDHEN and CDR2 is SYDVKM. This CDR3 is 17 amino acids long. Together with reference TRBV28 and TRBJ2-6, the CDR3 gives the full variable domain: DVKVTQSSRYLVKRTGEKVFLECVQDMDHENMFWYRQDPGLGLRLIYFSYDVKMKEKGDIPEGYSVSREKKERFSLILESASTNQTSMYLCASSFKRGGSGANVLTFGAGSRLTVL.

The J gene is TRBJ2-5, the V gene TRBV9, with 7 bases identical to TRBD2. Germline V gene sequence: CDR1 SGDLS, CDR2 YYNGEE. There are 17 residues in the CDR3. After removal of 3 bases from V and 0 bases from J, the junction contained 11 bases not matched to a gene. The CDR3 is CASSAPTSVDYQETQYF. CDR3 nucleotide sequence: TGTGCCAGCAGCGCCCCAACTAGCGTAGATTACCAAGAGACCCAGTACTTC.

The J gene is TRBJ1-5, the V gene TRBV3-1 (or the pseudogene TRBV3-2); D unclear. CDR3 length: 14 amino acids. V shed 0 bases and J shed 9 bases, with 12 bases lying between them. The germline CDR1 and CDR2 sequences are LGHDT and YNNKEL (reference sequence). For the CDR3, the DNA is TGTGCCAGCAGCCAAGATGCACAGCCGCGGCCCCAGCATTTT. This sequence encodes CASSQDAQPRPQHF.

The chain has TRBV7-9 and TRBJ1-1, with 7 bases aligning to TRBD1. CDR3 length equals 16 residues. V lost 1 base and J lost 5; bases outside the gene matches: 10. Per the germline V gene, CDR1 is SEHNR and CDR2 is FQNEAQ (reference sequence). The CDR3 sequence is CASSLGGQTKRTEAFF. Here the CDR3 DNA reads TGTGCCAGCAGCTTAGGGGGACAGACCAAACGGACTGAAGCTTTCTTT.

This clone was found once. This rearrangement joins TRBV21-1 to TRBJ1-2; the DNA was not compared with TRBD1, the D call given in the table. TRBV21-1 is classified as a pseudogene. CDR3 length: 15 amino acids. The CDR3 sequence is CASSKEDRTYYGYTF. The CDR3 DNA reads TGTGCCAGCAGCAAGGAGGACAGGACTTACTATGGCTACACCTTC.

The rearrangement links TRBV6-6 to TRBJ2-1, with 10 bases aligning to TRBD2. Unmatched junction bases numbered 4, after V lost 2 bases and J lost 15 bases. CDR1 is MNHNY, CDR2 SVGAGI, per germline (reference sequence). This CDR3 has 12 residues. The CDR3 nucleotides read TGTGCCAGCAGTTACGAGACTAGCGGGTGGTTCTTC. This gives the protein CASSYETSGWFF.

The rearrangement uses TRBV5-1 and TRBJ1-6; maybe TRBD1 (5 bases). The germline V and J ends were trimmed by 2 bases and 6 bases, with 9 bases remaining between them. The length of the CDR3 is 14 residues. Germline assignment: CDR1 SGHRS and CDR2 YFSETQ. CDR3 sequence: CASSFGASNSPLHF. CDR3 nucleotide sequence: TGCGCCAGCAGCTTTGGGGCTTCTAATTCACCCCTCCACTTT.

This rearrangement joins TRBV11-2 to TRBJ2-7; a possible D gene is TRBD1 (6 bases). Germline V gene data show CDR1 as SGHAT and CDR2 as FQNNGV. The CDR3 consists of 15 residues. Trimming cost V 5 bases and J 1 base, with 15 bases left between them. This CDR3 reads CASSIEGVPSYEQYF. For the CDR3, the DNA is TGTGCCAGCAGCATCGAGGGGGTACCGTCCTACGAGCAGTACTTC.

The rearrangement joins TRBV12-5 to TRBJ2-1; D is ambiguous. Looked up from germline, CDR1 is LGHNT and CDR2 is FRNRAP. Trimming shortened V by 1 base and J by 8 bases, and 12 bases separated the two germline ends. The CDR3 contains 14 residues. CDR3 protein: CASGLDTVSDEQFF. CDR3 DNA: TGTGCTAGTGGTTTGGATACAGTTTCGGATGAGCAGTTCTTC.

The chain couples TRBV11-1 to TRBJ2-2; 8 bases match TRBD2. Germline CDR1 SGHAT, CDR2 FQDESV (reference sequence). Trimming took 4 bases from V and 1 from J; bases not matched to a gene: 2. The CDR3 sequence is 15 residues long. The CDR3 spells CASSYSGENTGELFF. The CDR3 DNA sequence: TGTGCCAGCAGCTATAGCGGGGAGAACACCGGGGAGCTGTTTTTT.

The chain couples TRBV4-1 to TRBJ1-3; D gene uncertain. Germline-derived CDR1 and CDR2 are MGHRA and YSYEKL. V was clipped by 3 bases and J by 4 bases, with 7 bases between them. The CDR3 loop spans 13 amino acids. The CDR3 nucleotides read TGCGCCAGCAGCCAGATACAGGGAAACACCATATATTTT. This gives the protein CASSQIQGNTIYF.

The chain is built from TRBV7-8 and TRBJ2-1; TRBD1 agrees at 9 bases. This CDR3 has 15 amino acids. Germline-derived CDR1 and CDR2 are SGHVS and FQNEAQ. V lost 5 bases and J lost 0; bases outside the gene matches: 2. The CDR3 loop reads CASSGTGSSYNEQFF. Here the CDR3 DNA reads TGTGCCAGCAGCGGGACAGGGAGCTCCTACAATGAGCAGTTCTTC.

This chain connects TRBV6-5 to TRBJ1-5; D gene uncertain. The germline CDR1 and CDR2 sequences are MNHEY and SVGAGI. V lost 4 bases and J 3 bases, leaving 13 bases between the germline ends. The CDR3 runs 15 residues. The CDR3, as DNA: TGTGCCAGCAGTTCTACCATAGCACCCAATCAGCCCCAGCATTTT. Its protein is CASSSTIAPNQPQHF.

The chain couples TRBV18 to TRBJ2-5; the D gene is possibly TRBD2 (7 bases). Germline CDR1 reads KGHSH; CDR2 reads LQKENI. The CDR3 is made up of 14 amino acids. V gave up 3 bases and J gave up 2 bases, with 10 bases separating them. The CDR3 protein is CASSPGGAQETQYF. In nucleotides, the CDR3 is TGTGCCAGCTCACCGGGGGGGGCGCAAGAGACCCAGTACTTC.

The chain uses TRBV7-2 and TRBJ2-7; D gene ambiguous. V lost 2 bases and J lost 0, with 14 bases in between. Germline CDR1 reads SGHTA; CDR2 reads FQGNSA. This CDR3 comprises 16 residues. CDR3: CASSLSSVPSSYEQYF. CDR3 sequence (DNA): TGTGCCAGCAGCTTATCGAGCGTCCCGAGCTCCTACGAGCAGTACTTC.

The rearrangement uses TRBV28 and TRBJ1-5, with 7 bases fitting TRBD1. The CDR3 runs to 15 residues. Unmatched junction bases numbered 10, after V lost 6 bases and J lost 5 bases. Germline CDR1 is MDHEN and CDR2 is SYDVKM. Here the CDR3 reads CASRPLQGPHQPQHF. DNA for the CDR3: TGTGCCAGCAGGCCATTACAGGGGCCGCATCAGCCCCAGCATTTT. Full variable domain (missing parts from reference TRBV28 and TRBJ1-5): DVKVTQSSRYLVKRTGEKVFLECVQDMDHENMFWYRQDPGLGLRLIYFSYDVKMKEKGDIPEGYSVSREKKERFSLILESASTNQTSMYLCASRPLQGPHQPQHFGDGTRLSIL.

The rearrangement links TRBV5-6 to TRBJ2-6; 8 bases agree with TRBD1. There are 17 residues in the CDR3. Per the germline V gene, CDR1 is SGHDT and CDR2 is YYEEEE. Trimming cost V 9 bases and J 0 bases; bases outside gene matches: 11. CDR3 DNA sequence: TGTGCCACTTTAGGACAGGGCCAAAGCTCTGGGGCCAACGTCCTGACTTTC. Translation: CATLGQGQSSGANVLTF. The full variable domain, rest sourced from reference TRBV5-6 and TRBJ2-6, is DAGVTQSPTHLIKTRGQQVTLRCSPKSGHDTVSWYQQALGQGPQFIFQYYEEEERQRGNFPDRFSGHQFPNYSSELNVNALLLGDSALYLCATLGQGQSSGANVLTFGAGSRLTVL.

This rearrangement joins TRBV14 to TRBJ2-5; 7 bases line up with TRBD1. Per the germline V gene, CDR1 is SGHDN and CDR2 is FVKESK. CDR3 length: 17 amino acids. The trim removed 0 bases at V and 0 bases at J, leaving 7 bases unmatched. The CDR3: CASSQDSGTAYQETQYF. The CDR3 bases are TGTGCCAGCAGCCAAGATTCCGGGACAGCGTACCAAGAGACCCAGTACTTC.

The chain joins TRBV5-1 to TRBJ2-7; TRBD1 agrees at 11 bases. The CDR3 has 14 amino acids. Germline trimming cut 4 bases from V and 2 bases from J; bases unmatched to any gene: 2. The germline gives CDR1 SGHRS, CDR2 YFSETQ. The CDR3 DNA reads as TGCGCCAGCAGCGGGGGACAGGGGGCCTACGAGCAGTACTTC. It encodes CASSGGQGAYEQYF.

The rearrangement links TRBV12-3 or TRBV12-4 to TRBJ1-5; 7 bases align to TRBD1. The CDR3 totals 13 residues. V shed 6 bases and J 1 base; nucleotides not matched to a gene: 0. The CDR3 DNA sequence: TGTGCCAGCAGACAGGGGAGCAATCAGCCCCAGCATTTT. Translating it yields CASRQGSNQPQHF.

This chain connects TRBV7-6 to TRBJ2-5; 10 positions agree with TRBD2. The CDR3 sequence is 13 residues long. The junction had 5 bases not matched to a gene; V was cut back by 8 bases and J by 5 bases. Germline values: CDR1 SGHVS, CDR2 FNYEAQ. CDR3 DNA sequence: TGTGCCAGCCAGCGGGGGGGCGGGGAGACCCAGTACTTC. Translated, it gives CASQRGGGETQYF.